This is a list of T cell receptor beta chains from one sample in a study of blood T cell repertoires in COVID-19. Generated by immunoSEQ multiplex PCR, the TCRdb table keeps only in-frame clones and is missing some. Here the sample spans 270,000 or so clones, 89% being singletons. Sequenced sample: peripheral blood. The receptors derive from a woman in her thirties or forties who had recovered from COVID-19. Both conserved end residues are part of each CDR3. A D gene is named only where the DNA matches it firmly. A clone size is listed for some rows: how often the clone was seen (once, few, many), or a class if it is expanded.

d_gene	abundance	v_gene	j_gene	CDR3aa	CDR3nt
-	-	TRBV27	TRBJ1-1	CASKAEMNTEAFF	TGTGCCAGCAAAGCGGAGATGAACACTGAAGCTTTCTTT
TRBD1	-	TRBV10-3	TRBJ1-4	CAISGQGEKLFF	TGTGCCATCAGTGGACAGGGTGAAAAACTGTTTTTT
-	-	TRBV5-1	TRBJ1-6	CASSLKGDGISPLHF	TGCGCCAGCAGCTTGAAGGGCGACGGGATTTCACCCCTCCACTTT
-	once	TRBV7-2	TRBJ2-3	CASSFAHERDTQYF	TGTGCCAGCAGCTTCGCCCATGAGAGAGATACGCAGTATTTT
TRBD2	once	TRBV7-3	TRBJ2-5	CASSLSGAQETQYF	TGTGCCAGCAGCCTGAGCGGGGCACAAGAGACCCAGTACTTC
-	once	TRBV5-4	TRBJ2-1	CASSEAYSSYNEQFF	TGTGCCAGCAGCGAAGCCTACAGCTCCTACAATGAGCAGTTCTTC
TRBD2	-	TRBV11-2	TRBJ2-7	CASSPIAGSGDEQYF	TGTGCCAGCAGCCCCATAGCGGGGAGTGGGGACGAGCAGTACTTC
TRBD1	-	TRBV6-2/TRBV6-3	TRBJ1-5	CASSYRQGLPLGQPQHF	TGTGCCAGCAGTTACAGACAGGGTCTCCCGCTGGGGCAGCCCCAGCATTTT
-	-	TRBV12-3/TRBV12-4	TRBJ1-2	CASAYDTGLGYTF	TGTGCCAGCGCCTACGATACAGGGCTTGGCTACACCTTC
-	-	TRBV6-1	TRBJ1-6	CASSEALPRASFLGNSPLHF	TGTGCCAGCAGTGAAGCGTTACCCAGGGCCTCTTTCCTTGGTAATTCACCCCTCCACTTT
-	-	TRBV7-6	TRBJ2-3	CASSLARGYTDTQYF	TGTGCCAGCAGCTTAGCGCGCGGTTACACAGATACGCAGTATTTT
TRBD1	-	TRBV28	TRBJ1-5	CASSLSDRENQPQHF	TGTGCCAGCAGTTTATCGGACAGGGAGAATCAGCCCCAGCATTTT
TRBD2	-	TRBV24-1	TRBJ2-3	CATSEGSGREKDTQYF	TGTGCCACCAGTGAGGGTAGCGGGAGGGAGAAAGATACGCAGTATTTT
TRBD1	-	TRBV11-2	TRBJ2-2	CASSLDGQGYAGELFF	TGTGCCAGCAGCTTAGATGGACAGGGGTATGCCGGGGAGCTGTTTTTT
-	-	TRBV19	TRBJ1-5	CASSIVSTGNQPQHF	TGTGCCAGTAGTATAGTTAGTACAGGGAATCAGCCCCAGCATTTT
TRBD1	-	TRBV5-1	TRBJ2-3	CASSSLPPGQGTDTQYF	TGCGCCAGCAGCTCCCTCCCGCCGGGACAGGGAACAGATACGCAGTATTTT
TRBD2	-	TRBV19	TRBJ2-2	CASRSEGGPTGELFF	TGTGCCAGTAGATCGGAGGGAGGGCCCACCGGGGAGCTGTTTTTT
-	-	TRBV7-6	TRBJ1-6	CASSSLDYNSPLHF	TGTGCCAGCAGCTCCCTAGACTATAATTCACCCCTCCACTTT
TRBD1	-	TRBV12-3/TRBV12-4	TRBJ2-7	CASSPGQAEQYF	TGTGCCAGCAGCCCAGGACAGGCTGAGCAGTACTTC
-	-	TRBV28	TRBJ2-2	CASSWAANTGELFF	TGTGCCAGCAGTTGGGCTGCGAACACCGGGGAGCTGTTTTTT
TRBD1	-	TRBV5-4	TRBJ2-1	CASRQGQGPYNEQFF	TGTGCCAGCAGACAGGGACAGGGGCCCTACAATGAGCAGTTCTTC
TRBD1	-	TRBV6-5	TRBJ1-2	CASSYNGQGYGYTF	TGTGCCAGCAGTTACAACGGACAGGGCTATGGCTACACCTTC
-	-	TRBV10-3	TRBJ2-7	CATRPTGEGYEQYF	TGTGCCACCCGACCGACAGGAGAAGGCTACGAGCAGTACTTC
-	-	TRBV18	TRBJ1-1	CASSPLRDTEAFF	TGTGCCAGCTCACCACTACGGGACACTGAAGCTTTCTTT
-	-	TRBV6-5	TRBJ1-6	CAVRPDSSYNSPLHF	TGTGCCGTACGACCCGACAGCTCCTATAATTCACCCCTCCACTTT
-	-	TRBV7-8	TRBJ2-4	CASSLASWQVRAKNIQYF	TGTGCCAGCAGCTTAGCGTCCTGGCAGGTTAGGGCCAAAAACATTCAGTACTTC
TRBD1	-	TRBV24-1	TRBJ2-1	CATSASDRGLDYNEQFF	TGTGCCACCAGTGCCTCTGACAGGGGGCTGGACTACAATGAGCAGTTCTTC
TRBD1	-	TRBV6-1	TRBJ2-2	CASSELLGTANTGELFF	TGTGCCAGCAGTGAATTGTTAGGGACAGCGAACACCGGGGAGCTGTTTTTT
-	-	TRBV5-4	TRBJ2-2	CASSGGTDGKVFF	TGTGCCAGCAGCGGCGGGACAGACGGAAAGGTGTTTTTT
-	-	TRBV12-3/TRBV12-4	TRBJ1-6	CASSSLYNSPLHF	TGTGCCAGCAGTTCACTCTATAATTCACCCCTCCACTTT
-	-	TRBV19	TRBJ2-5	CASSVTGLQETQYF	TGTGCCAGTAGTGTGACAGGCCTCCAAGAGACCCAGTACTTC
-	-	TRBV27	TRBJ2-7	CASSLFRGIKRPYEQYF	TGTGCCAGCAGTTTATTTCGGGGGATAAAACGGCCCTACGAGCAGTACTTC
-	-	TRBV7-9	TRBJ2-3	CASSLLAADTQYF	TGTGCCAGCAGCCTTCTAGCCGCAGATACGCAGTATTTT
-	-	TRBV27	TRBJ2-2	CASSRLVGGELFF	TGTGCCAGCAGTCGACTAGTCGGTGGGGAGCTGTTTTTT
TRBD1	-	TRBV5-4	TRBJ2-1	CASSSRTGASNEQFF	TGTGCCAGCAGCAGCAGGACAGGGGCCAGCAATGAGCAGTTCTTC
TRBD1	few	TRBV20-1	TRBJ1-2	CSASGETGGASRYGYTF	TGCAGTGCTAGTGGGGAGACAGGGGGCGCGTCTCGATATGGCTACACCTTC
TRBD1	once	TRBV4-1	TRBJ2-6	CASSIPGTGTLSGANVLTF	TGCGCCAGCAGCATTCCCGGGACAGGGACCTTGTCTGGGGCCAACGTCCTGACTTTC
TRBD2	-	TRBV27	TRBJ2-1	CASSFWPRLAGEGNEQFF	TGTGCCAGCAGTTTTTGGCCGAGACTAGCGGGGGAGGGCAATGAGCAGTTCTTC
-	-	TRBV28	TRBJ2-1	CASSPPFLTNEQFF	TGTGCCAGCAGTCCCCCTTTCCTGACTAATGAGCAGTTCTTC
TRBD1	once	TRBV5-4	TRBJ2-5	CASSDSDRGRQETQYF	TGTGCCAGCAGCGACTCCGACAGGGGGAGACAAGAGACCCAGTACTTC
-	-	TRBV5-6	TRBJ1-6	CASSPGGGPSPLHF	TGTGCCAGCAGCCCGGGGGGGGGTCCTTCACCCCTCCACTTT
-	once	TRBV6-5	TRBJ2-3	CASSLDRSTDTQYF	TGTGCCAGCAGTTTGGACAGAAGCACAGATACGCAGTATTTT
TRBD1	once	TRBV5-1	TRBJ2-7	CASSFGTGVVEQYF	TGCGCCAGCAGCTTTGGGACAGGGGTTGTCGAGCAGTACTTC
TRBD1	-	TRBV6-1	TRBJ1-1	CASSAGGDRGPSEAFF	TGTGCCAGCAGTGCCGGGGGGGACAGGGGGCCGTCTGAAGCTTTCTTT
TRBD1	few	TRBV2	TRBJ2-1	CASSVTGINEQFF	TGTGCCAGCAGTGTGACAGGGATCAATGAGCAGTTCTTC
-	-	TRBV7-2	TRBJ1-6	CASSLGGGPSPLHF	TGTGCCAGCAGCTTAGGGGGAGGGCCCTCACCCCTCCACTTT
TRBD1	-	TRBV19	TRBJ1-6	CASSGGARSPLHF	TGTGCCAGTTCAGGGGGCGCGAGGTCACCCCTCCACTTT
TRBD1	once	TRBV9	TRBJ1-1	CASSVVGTGEAFF	TGTGCCAGCAGCGTAGTGGGGACAGGTGAAGCTTTCTTT
-	-	TRBV12-1	TRBJ2-2	CASRPKRGGVTGELFF	TGTGCCAGCCGGCCTAAGAGAGGGGGCGTCACCGGGGAGCTGTTTTTT
-	-	TRBV15	TRBJ1-1	CATSPTGTEAFF	TGTGCCACCAGCCCCACGGGAACTGAAGCTTTCTTT
TRBD2	once	TRBV28	TRBJ2-3	CASSLGTSGIRTDTQYF	TGTGCCAGCAGTTTAGGGACTAGCGGGATCCGTACAGATACGCAGTATTTT
TRBD1	-	TRBV10-2	TRBJ1-6	CASSPRQGGGSPLHF	TGCGCCAGCAGCCCCCGACAGGGAGGAGGATCACCCCTCCACTTT
-	medium-sized	TRBV9	TRBJ1-4	CASSVDGTPNEKLFF	TGTGCCAGCAGCGTAGATGGGACACCGAATGAAAAACTGTTTTTT
TRBD1	-	TRBV19	TRBJ1-2	CASTPDRGDYGYTF	TGTGCCAGTACGCCGGACAGGGGAGACTATGGCTACACCTTC
-	few	TRBV25-1	TRBJ1-2	CASSGGGLSSYTF	TGTGCCAGCAGTGGGGGAGGACTTTCGAGCTACACCTTC